A selection of T cell receptor beta chains follows, all from one sample in a study of TIL therapy for anti-PD-1-resistant metastatic lung cancer. The method was immunoSEQ multiplex PCR; TCRdb's version includes in-frame clones alone and lacks a portion of them. The table lists fewer than 40,000 clones, around three quarters of them singletons. Material: blood, obtained at baseline. The receptor source for this set is a woman between 25 and 85 years old with non-small cell lung cancer. The CDR3 runs from the conserved cysteine through the conserved F or W. The order of the fields is D gene, V gene, clone size, J gene, CDR3 protein, CDR3 DNA. A D gene is named only where the DNA matches it firmly. The size of a clone is reported for some rows only, either as once, few or many, or as a class for expanded clones.

NA	TRBV7-2	NA	TRBJ2-5	CASRLDGGQYF	TGTGCCAGCAGGTTAGACGGGGGCCAGTACTTC
NA	TRBV7-6	NA	TRBJ1-4	CASSLGRTNEKLFF	TGTGCCAGCAGCTTAGGAAGAACTAATGAAAAACTGTTTTTT
NA	TRBV4-1	few	TRBJ1-1	CASSLGRMNTEAFF	TGCGCCAGCAGCCTTGGACGGATGAACACTGAAGCTTTCTTT
NA	TRBV30	few	TRBJ1-1	CAWCLGTVNTEAFF	TGTGCCTGGTGTCTCGGGACCGTGAACACTGAAGCTTTCTTT
TRBD2	TRBV5-1	NA	TRBJ2-3	CASSLVGTSGTDTQYF	TGCGCCAGCAGCTTGGTCGGGACTAGCGGGACGGATACGCAGTATTTT
NA	TRBV7-8	NA	TRBJ1-1	CASSFRRDLRDTEAFF	TGTGCCAGCAGCTTTCGCCGGGACTTGAGGGACACTGAAGCTTTCTTT
TRBD1	TRBV30	NA	TRBJ1-5	CAWNDRGKGVDQPQHF	TGTGCCTGGAACGACAGGGGGAAGGGAGTGGACCAGCCCCAGCATTTT
NA	TRBV30	NA	TRBJ2-3	CASPRGGTDTQYF	TGTGCCTCGCCGAGGGGGGGCACAGATACGCAGTATTTT
TRBD1	TRBV5-4	NA	TRBJ2-5	CASSSSGTGRETQYF	TGTGCCAGCAGCTCGTCCGGGACAGGGAGGGAGACCCAGTACTTC
NA	TRBV6-1	NA	TRBJ2-3	CASSERLDTDTQYF	TGTGCCAGCAGTGAAAGGCTAGACACAGATACGCAGTATTTT
NA	TRBV30	NA	TRBJ2-7	CAWSNGPGDIDEQYF	TGTGCCTGGAGTAATGGGCCGGGAGATATAGACGAGCAGTACTTC
NA	TRBV15	NA	TRBJ2-1	CATSRGGSYNEQFF	TGTGCCACCAGCAGGGGAGGCTCCTACAATGAGCAGTTCTTC
NA	TRBV5-1	once	TRBJ2-1	CASSLAGQVSYNEQFF	TGCGCCAGCAGCTTGGCCGGGCAGGTTTCCTACAATGAGCAGTTCTTC
NA	TRBV19	NA	TRBJ1-3	CASRTPAGNTIYF	TGTGCCAGTAGGACTCCTGCTGGAAACACCATATATTTT
TRBD2	TRBV27	NA	TRBJ2-2	CASSFYASGGGPAGELFF	TGTGCCAGCAGTTTTTACGCCTCGGGGGGAGGGCCGGCCGGGGAGCTGTTTTTT
NA	TRBV7-9	medium-sized	TRBJ1-1	CASSFGTPEAFF	TGTGCCAGCAGCTTCGGGACCCCTGAAGCTTTCTTT
TRBD1	TRBV4-2	NA	TRBJ2-5	CASSQGTGEETQYF	TGTGCCAGCAGCCAAGGGACAGGGGAAGAGACCCAGTACTTC